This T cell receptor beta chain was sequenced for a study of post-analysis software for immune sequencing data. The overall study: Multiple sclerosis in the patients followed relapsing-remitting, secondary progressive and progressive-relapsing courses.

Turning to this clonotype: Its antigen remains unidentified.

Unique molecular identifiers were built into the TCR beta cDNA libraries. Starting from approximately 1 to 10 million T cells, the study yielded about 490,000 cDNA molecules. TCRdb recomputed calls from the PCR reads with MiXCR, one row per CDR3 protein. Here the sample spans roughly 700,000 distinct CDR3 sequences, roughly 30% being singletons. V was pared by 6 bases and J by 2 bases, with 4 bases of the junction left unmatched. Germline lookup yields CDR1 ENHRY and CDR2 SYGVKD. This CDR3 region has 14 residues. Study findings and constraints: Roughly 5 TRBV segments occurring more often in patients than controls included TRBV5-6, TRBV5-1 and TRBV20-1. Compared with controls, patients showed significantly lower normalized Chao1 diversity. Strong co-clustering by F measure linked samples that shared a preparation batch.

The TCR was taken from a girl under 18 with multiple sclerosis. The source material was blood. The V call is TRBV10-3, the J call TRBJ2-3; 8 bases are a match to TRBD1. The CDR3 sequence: CAIRAQGDTDTQYF. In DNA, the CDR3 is TGTGCCATCAGAGCACAGGGGGACACAGATACGCAGTATTTT.